This entry lists 21 T cell receptor beta chains sequenced from one sample in a study of CD8+CD57+ T cells in acquired aplastic anemia. Sequencing involved patients with CD8+CD57+ cell expansion previously shown by flow cytometry. For CDR3 and TCR beta VDJ profiling, genomic DNA was the template used. Using its own MiXCR run on the reads, TCRdb lists one record per CDR3 protein. The sample has around 170,000 distinct CDR3 sequences, around 45% seen once. The sample comprised sorted CD4+, CD8+, or CD8+CD57+ T cells (not recorded which) from PBMCs. The receptors here all came from a human donor with aplastic anemia.

This rearrangement joins TRBV24-1 to TRBJ2-1, with TRBD2 matching over 9 bases. The CDR3 loop spans 15 amino acids. V gave up 0 bases and J gave up 5 bases; unmatched junction bases: 1. CDR1 and CDR2 from the germline V gene are KGHDR and SFDVKD. This chain's CDR3 is CATSDLLAGHNEQFF. The CDR3 region has the DNA TGTGCCACCAGTGATTTGCTAGCGGGGCACAATGAGCAGTTCTTC.

The V gene is TRBV10-3, the J gene TRBJ2-1; D is ambiguous. V was shortened by 6 bases and J by 6 bases, with 9 bases between the two germline ends. From germline, CDR1 is ENHRY and CDR2 SYGVKD. This CDR3 contains 12 residues. The CDR3 sequence is CAIRDFSNEQFF. The CDR3 DNA is TGTGCCATCAGAGATTTTAGCAATGAGCAGTTCTTC.

This clonotype was seen more than once but under ten times. A read error may explain this, as a much larger clone is one base away. The genes are TRBV24-1 and TRBJ1-5; the D is unclear. The CDR3 extends over 14 amino acids. CDR1 KGHDR and CDR2 SFDVKD come from the germline V gene. CDR3 nucleotides: TGTGCCACCGGTGATTTGCATCCGGATCAGCCCCAGAATTTT. It yields the protein CATGDLHPDQPQNF.

The CDR3 reads CASSLGLASSYEQYF. CDR3 DNA sequence: TGCGCCAGCAGCTTGGGACTAGCAAGCTCCTACGAGCAGTACTTC. The gene calls are TRBV5-1 and TRBJ2-7; TRBD2 matches 7 bases. CDR1 and CDR2 from the germline V gene are SGHRS and YFSETQ. This CDR3 contains 15 residues. After removal of 0 bases from V and 0 bases from J, the junction contained 3 bases not matched to a gene. The full variable domain, its missing parts supplied by reference TRBV5-1 and TRBJ2-7, is KAGVTQTPRYLIKTRGQQVTLSCSPISGHRSVSWYQQTPGQGLQFLFEYFSETQRNKGNFPGRFSGRQFSNSRSEMNVSTLELGDSALYLCASSLGLASSYEQYFGPGTRLTVT.

This clonotype has a count of ten or more. The chain employs TRBV24-1 and TRBJ2-7; 13 bases match TRBD2. The CDR3 has 15 residues. The germline gives CDR1 KGHDR, CDR2 SFDVKD. Trimming took 3 bases from V and 5 from J; bases not matched to a gene: 3. In nucleotides, the CDR3 is TGTGCCACCAGTGATCCCGGACTAGCGGGAGACGAGCAGTACTTC. Protein: CATSDPGLAGDEQYF.

The chain recombines TRBV24-1 with TRBJ2-2, with D perhaps given as TRBD1 or TRBD2 (5 bases each). This CDR3 has 16 amino acids. Germline-derived CDR1 and CDR2 are KGHDR and SFDVKD. Trimming pared 6 bases from V and 6 bases from J, leaving 19 bases between. The CDR3 region is CATSNAGAGVAGELFF. Here the CDR3 DNA reads TGTGCCACCAGTAATGCCGGGGCGGGCGTCGCCGGGGAGCTGTTTTTT.

This chain connects TRBV24-1 to TRBJ2-3; TRBD2 matches at 8 bases. This CDR3 contains 14 residues. The germline V gene encodes CDR1 KGHDR and CDR2 SFDVKD. V shed 4 bases, J shed 4 bases, and the junction held 3 bases outside the gene matches. CDR3 coding DNA: TGTGCCACCAGTGACGCGGGGGGCCCAGATACGCAGTATTTT. Translating it yields CATSDAGGPDTQYF.

This chain connects TRBV7-9 to TRBJ2-7, with 10 nucleotides matching TRBD2. The J segment lost 4 bases and the V segment lost 5 bases, leaving 5 bases of the junction unmatched. Germline-derived CDR1 and CDR2 are SEHNR and FQNEAQ (reference sequence). This CDR3 contains 14 residues. The CDR3 here is CASSMGLAMYEQYF. The CDR3 nucleotides read TGTGCCAGCAGCATGGGACTAGCGATGTACGAGCAGTACTTC.

The genes are TRBV20-1 and TRBJ1-2; 8 bases agree with TRBD1. V lost 6 bases and J lost 4; bases outside the gene matches: 10. The length of the CDR3 is 14 residues. Germline CDR1 reads DFQATT; CDR2 reads SNEGSKA (reference sequence). The CDR3 sequence: CSASRPGGGYGYTF. CDR3 sequence (DNA): TGCAGTGCCAGCAGACCAGGGGGCGGCTATGGCTACACCTTC.

The rearrangement joins TRBV5-1 to TRBJ1-2, with 7 bases that match TRBD1. Trimming took 3 bases from V and 4 from J; bases not matched to a gene: 6. Germline V gives CDR1 SGHRS, CDR2 YFSETQ. This CDR3 spans 14 amino acids. The CDR3 protein is CASSSEGAGYGYTF. The CDR3 DNA is TGCGCCAGCAGCTCTGAGGGGGCGGGCTATGGCTACACCTTC.

V is TRBV25-1 and J is TRBJ2-7; D might be TRBD1 (6 bases). This CDR3 has 12 amino acids. Germline V gene lookup returns CDR1 MGHDK and CDR2 SYGVNS. In DNA form, the CDR3 reads TGTGCTAGAGAGGGACACGGCTACGAGCAGTACTTC. This codes for CAREGHGYEQYF.

This sequence joins TRBV6-2 or TRBV6-3 and TRBJ2-1; D gene ambiguous. This CDR3 spans 16 amino acids. The ends were cut back, 3 bases at V and 5 bases at J, with 17 bases in the middle. The V gene's germline CDR1 is MNHEY and CDR2 SVGEGT. The CDR3 loop is CASSYGLWIQHNEQFF. CDR3 sequence (DNA): TGTGCCAGCAGTTATGGCCTCTGGATCCAGCACAATGAGCAGTTCTTC.

The chain combines TRBV2 with TRBJ1-5; 9 bases line up with TRBD1. The ends lost 6 bases at V and 4 bases at J; junction bases unmatched: 7. Germline lookup yields CDR1 SNHLY and CDR2 FYNNEI. This CDR3 spans 15 amino acids. The CDR3 protein is CASSAQTGGNQPQHF. The CDR3 DNA follows: TGTGCCAGCAGCGCCCAGACAGGGGGAAATCAGCCCCAGCATTTT.

This clonotype has at least ten counts. The chain links TRBV11-1 to TRBJ2-7, with a possible D match to TRBD2 (5 bases). Per germline, CDR1 SGHAT and CDR2 FQDESV (reference sequence). Trimming removed 5 bases at V and 2 bases at J, with 13 bases between. The CDR3 consists of 14 residues. The chain's CDR3 is CASSPGLGTYEQYF. In nucleotides, the CDR3 is TGTGCCAGCAGCCCAGGACTGGGGACCTACGAGCAGTACTTC.

This clonotype was seen many times. The chain combines TRBV7-9 with TRBJ1-5; D remains unclear. Germline loops: CDR1 SEHNR, CDR2 FQNEAQ (reference sequence). The V gene lost 1 base and the J gene lost 7 bases, with 8 bases spanning the gap. CDR3 size: 13 residues. The CDR3 reads CASSLVRGQPQHF. The CDR3, as DNA: TGTGCCAGCAGCTTAGTCCGCGGACAGCCCCAGCATTTT.

This clonotype was detected many times. The chain has TRBV11-3 and TRBJ2-1; D is possibly TRBD1 or TRBD2 (6 bases each). CDR3 length: 14 residues. Germline-derived CDR1 and CDR2 are SGHNT and YENEEA. V shed 5 bases and J shed 7 bases, with 15 bases lying between them. CDR3 amino acids: CASSADSGWNEQFF. In DNA form, the CDR3 reads TGTGCCAGCAGCGCGGACAGCGGGTGGAATGAGCAGTTCTTC.

Many counts were recorded for this clonotype. The V and J genes are TRBV7-2 and TRBJ1-1; no firm D call. With 1 base removed from V and 7 bases from J, the gap between germline ends came to 4 bases. CDR1 is SGHTA and CDR2 is FQGNSA in the germline V gene. The length of the CDR3 is 11 residues. The CDR3 DNA reads TGTGCCAGCAGCTTAGTGGTTGAAGCTTTCTTT. Its translation is CASSLVVEAFF.

This clonotype was recorded at least ten times. The rearrangement uses TRBV29-1 and TRBJ1-1; D uncertain. Trimming left V 7 bases short and J 5 bases short, with 17 bases between. The CDR3 runs to 13 residues. The germline V gene encodes CDR1 SQVTM and CDR2 ANQGSEA. The CDR3 region is CSATDGVKTEAFF. The CDR3, as DNA: TGCAGCGCTACTGACGGGGTCAAGACTGAAGCTTTCTTT.

The chain links TRBV11-1 to TRBJ2-1; D is unresolved. This CDR3 has 17 amino acids. CDR1 and CDR2 (germline): SGHAT, FQDESV (reference sequence). V lost 2 bases, J lost 3 bases, and 17 bases lay in between. The CDR3 loop is CASSLRADVYLYNEQFF. The CDR3 DNA reads as TGTGCCAGCAGCTTACGCGCGGACGTATACCTCTACAATGAGCAGTTCTTC.

This clonotype was picked up a small number of times. V gene TRBV15 combines with J gene TRBJ2-7; possible D gene TRBD2, 6 bases. Germline CDR1 reads LNHNV; CDR2 reads YYDKDF (reference sequence). CDR3 length equals 17 residues. V dropped 0 bases and J dropped 6 bases, with 21 bases sitting between them. The CDR3 DNA follows: TGTGCCACCAGCAGAGATAAATCGAGGGTCGGAGGGAGCGAGCAGTACTTC. Its translation is CATSRDKSRVGGSEQYF.

The chain links TRBV25-1 to TRBJ2-3; 9 bases fit TRBD1. The CDR3 has 14 amino acids. CDR1 and CDR2 (germline): MGHDK, SYGVNS. Trimming at V came to 10 bases and at J to 2 bases, leaving 7 bases not matched to a gene. For the CDR3, the DNA is TGTGCCACCTCCCGGGACAGGGACACAGATACGCAGTATTTT. Translation gives CATSRDRDTDTQYF. The full variable domain, with the rest looked up from reference TRBV25-1 and TRBJ2-3, is EADIYQTPRYLVIGTGKKITLECSQTMGHDKMYWYQQDPGMELHLIHYSYGVNSTEKGDLSSESTVSRIRTEHFPLTLESARPSHTSQYLCATSRDRDTDTQYFGPGTRLTVL.